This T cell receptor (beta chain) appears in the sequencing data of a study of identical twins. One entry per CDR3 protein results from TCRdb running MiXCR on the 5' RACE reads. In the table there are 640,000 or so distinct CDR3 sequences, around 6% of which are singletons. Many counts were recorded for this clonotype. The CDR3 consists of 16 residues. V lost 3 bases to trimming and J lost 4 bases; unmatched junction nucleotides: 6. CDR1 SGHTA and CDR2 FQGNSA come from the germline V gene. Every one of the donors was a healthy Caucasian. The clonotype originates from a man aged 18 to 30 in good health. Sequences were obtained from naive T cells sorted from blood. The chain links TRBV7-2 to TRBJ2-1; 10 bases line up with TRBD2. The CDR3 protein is CASSFAGTSVYNEQFF. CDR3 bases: TGTGCCAGCAGCTTTGCCGGGACTAGCGTTTACAATGAGCAGTTCTTC.